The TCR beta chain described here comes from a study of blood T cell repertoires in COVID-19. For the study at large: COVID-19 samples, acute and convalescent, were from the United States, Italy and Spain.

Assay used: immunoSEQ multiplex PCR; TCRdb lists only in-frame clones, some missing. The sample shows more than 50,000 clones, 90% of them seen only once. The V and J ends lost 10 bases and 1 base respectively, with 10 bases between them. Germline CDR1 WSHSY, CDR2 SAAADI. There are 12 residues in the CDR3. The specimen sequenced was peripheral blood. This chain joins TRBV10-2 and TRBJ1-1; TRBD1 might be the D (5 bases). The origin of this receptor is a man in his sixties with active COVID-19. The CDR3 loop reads CAILTANTEAFF. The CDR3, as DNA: TGCGCCATCTTGACAGCGAACACTGAAGCTTTCTTT.